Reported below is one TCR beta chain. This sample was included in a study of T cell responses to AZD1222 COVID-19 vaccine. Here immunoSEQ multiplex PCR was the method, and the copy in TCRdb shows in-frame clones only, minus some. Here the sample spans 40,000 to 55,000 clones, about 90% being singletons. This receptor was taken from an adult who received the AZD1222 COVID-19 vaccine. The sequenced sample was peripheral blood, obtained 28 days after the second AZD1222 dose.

CDR3 sequence reads: CASSLIGSGVLYNEQFF. CDR3 bases: TGTGCCAGCAGTTTAATAGGAAGCGGGGTGCTCTACAATGAGCAGTTCTTC. The chain links TRBV27 to TRBJ2-1; 7 positions match TRBD2. Germline-derived CDR1 and CDR2 are MNHEY and SMNVEV (reference sequence). This CDR3 has 17 amino acids. V shed 2 bases and J 3 bases; nucleotides not matched to a gene: 10.